What follows describes a single T cell receptor (beta chain). On the basis of clinical symptoms, serum thyroxine and TRAb, thyroid ultrasound and orbital computed tomography, diagnoses were made. Germline V gene data show CDR1 as LNHDA and CDR2 as SQIVND (reference sequence). The J segment lost 4 bases and the V segment lost 4 bases, leaving 4 bases of the junction unmatched. The CDR3 totals 13 residues. This entry belongs to a study of T cells in Graves' hyperthyroidism and ophthalmopathy. There were TCR beta CDR3 regions amplified from RNA transcripts. Initially, a first-round RT-PCR of the TCR CDR3 employed the HTBI primer set. TCRdb reanalysed the multiplex PCR reads using MiXCR and keeps one entry per CDR3 protein. The sample lists almost 250,000 distinct CDR3 sequences, approximately 25% seen once, with approximately 32% in the top ten.

Material for sequencing was blood. The sequence was obtained from a woman between 40 and 50 years old with Graves' ophthalmopathy. V gene TRBV19 combines with J gene TRBJ2-7; 7 bases are shared with TRBD2. Here the CDR3 reads CASSTPGGYEQYF. The CDR3 DNA sequence: TGTGCCAGTAGTACCCCGGGGGGTTACGAGCAGTACTTC.